Listed here are 9 T cell receptor beta chains from one sample, sequenced in a study of siplizumab effects on memory and regulatory T cells. Only in-frame clones appear in the TCRdb table, and some are missing; sequencing was by immunoSEQ multiplex PCR. The data hold some 120,000 clones, with about 94% observed a single time. Sequenced sample: non-Treg CD4+ T cells sorted from blood. These receptors were obtained from a human donor in good health.

This chain links TRBV19 with TRBJ2-7; TRBD1 is a possible D gene (6 bases). Trimming removed 2 bases from V and 7 bases from J, with 18 bases in between. The CDR3 extends over 15 amino acids. In germline, CDR1 is LNHDA, CDR2 SQIVND (reference sequence). The CDR3 region has the DNA TGTGCCAGTAGTATAACGGCAGGGGAATTTGAAGAGCAGTACTTC. As protein: CASSITAGEFEEQYF.

The chain links TRBV25-1 to TRBJ2-1; D is uncertain. The CDR3 totals 14 residues. Between the trimmed V and J ends, which lost 8 bases and 4 bases, there was a span of 15 bases. Germline V gene sequence: CDR1 MGHDK, CDR2 SYGVNS. CDR3 loop: CASARNGPYNEQFF. CDR3 DNA: TGTGCCAGCGCCCGCAACGGGCCGTACAATGAGCAGTTCTTC.

V gene TRBV6-6 combines with J gene TRBJ1-1; 8 bases agree with TRBD1. This CDR3 comprises 15 residues. Per the germline V gene, CDR1 is MNHNY and CDR2 is SVGAGI (reference sequence). The V gene end was trimmed by 5 bases and the J gene end by 1 base; junction bases not matched to a gene: 6. The CDR3 DNA follows: TGTGCCAGCAGTGCCCGACAGGGGAAGAACACTGAAGCTTTCTTT. The encoded protein is CASSARQGKNTEAFF.

The V call is TRBV27, the J call TRBJ1-2; D possibly corresponds to TRBD1 (5 bases). The CDR3 has 13 residues. Germline V gene lookup returns CDR1 MNHEY and CDR2 SMNVEV (reference sequence). Trimming removed 5 bases from V and 0 bases from J, with 7 bases in between. CDR3 bases: TGTGCCAGCAGTCCCAGGGCTAACTATGGCTACACCTTC. Protein product: CASSPRANYGYTF.

This chain connects TRBV6-1 to TRBJ1-4; D is unresolved. Trimming stripped 4 bases from V and 8 bases from J, with 17 bases between. The CDR3 has 15 residues. Per the germline V gene, CDR1 is MNHNS and CDR2 is SASEGT. CDR3 sequence (DNA): TGTGCCAGCAGTGCAAGGTCTCAGACCTCAGAAAAACTGTTTTTT. Translated, it gives CASSARSQTSEKLFF.

V gene TRBV2 combines with J gene TRBJ1-1, with D tentatively TRBD1 (6 bases). V lost 5 bases and J 8 bases, leaving 12 bases between the germline ends. Germline loops: CDR1 SNHLY, CDR2 FYNNEI. The CDR3 has 12 amino acids. CDR3 bases: TGTGCCAGCAGTTTTACGGACAGAGAAGCTTTCTTT. Protein product: CASSFTDREAFF.

This chain joins TRBV5-1 and TRBJ1-1; 8 positions agree with TRBD1. This CDR3 is built from 16 residues. Germline trimming cut 5 bases from V and 1 base from J; bases unmatched to any gene: 10. Germline CDR1 and CDR2: SGHRS and YFSETQ. In DNA form, the CDR3 reads TGCGCCAGCAGAAGGGCAGGGGGCGCGGAGAACACTGAAGCTTTCTTT. It translates to CASRRAGGAENTEAFF.

The chain links TRBV5-4 to TRBJ1-5; D gene ambiguous. CDR1 and CDR2 (germline): SGHNT, YYREEE (reference sequence). This CDR3 is 12 amino acids long. Trimming removed 0 bases from V and 6 bases from J, with 4 bases in between. This CDR3 reads CASSLDAQPQHF. CDR3 DNA: TGTGCCAGCAGCTTGGACGCTCAGCCCCAGCATTTT.

V and J are TRBV19 and TRBJ2-1; 9 positions agree with TRBD2. This CDR3 spans 19 amino acids. V lost 2 bases and J lost 0; bases outside the gene matches: 11. Germline CDR1 LNHDA, CDR2 SQIVND (reference sequence). The CDR3 nucleotides read TGTGCCAGTAGTATATCCTTTACTAGCGGGCCCCGCTCCTACAATGAGCAGTTCTTC. Protein: CASSISFTSGPRSYNEQFF.